What follows are 10 T cell receptor beta chains derived from one specimen sequenced in a study of T cell responses to AZD1222 COVID-19 vaccine. Using immunoSEQ multiplex PCR, the repertoire was profiled, and TCRdb retains in-frame clones only, with some absent. The sample includes 180,000 or so clones, about 89% of them seen just once. Sequences were derived from peripheral blood, sampled on day 0 of AZD1222 vaccination. These receptors were obtained from an adult in good health.

The chain is built from TRBV15 and TRBJ2-6, with D tentatively TRBD2 (6 bases). V was pared by 0 bases and J by 0 bases, with 6 bases between. The CDR3 is made up of 16 amino acids. In germline, CDR1 is LNHNV, CDR2 YYDKDF (reference sequence). The CDR3 reads CATSRDGSSGANVLTF. Written as DNA, the CDR3 is TGTGCCACCAGCAGAGACGGGAGCTCTGGGGCCAACGTCCTGACTTTC.

This rearrangement joins TRBV27 to TRBJ2-7; unclear D gene. The CDR3 has 11 residues. Germline CDR1 reads MNHEY; CDR2 reads SMNVEV (reference sequence). The V gene lost 6 bases and the J gene lost 3 bases, with 6 bases spanning the gap. CDR3 sequence: CASSDLYEQYF. The DNA for the CDR3 is TGTGCCAGCAGCGATCTCTACGAGCAGTACTTC.

V usage is TRBV14 and J usage is TRBJ1-1; 9 bases line up with TRBD1. Looked up from germline, CDR1 is SGHDN and CDR2 is FVKESK. The CDR3 runs 20 residues. V lost 1 base and J lost 5; bases outside the gene matches: 20. CDR3 sequence reads: CASSQVIPTRDRVVVTEAFF. Here the CDR3 DNA reads TGTGCCAGCAGCCAAGTAATCCCAACGCGGGACAGGGTCGTTGTGACTGAAGCTTTCTTT.

This rearrangement joins TRBV2 to TRBJ1-1; TRBD1 matches at 7 bases. V gave up 7 bases and J gave up 8 bases; unmatched junction bases: 10. Germline V lookup: CDR1 SNHLY, CDR2 FYNNEI. This CDR3 has 13 amino acids. The CDR3 sequence is CASKRGGATEAFF. The CDR3 DNA reads TGTGCCAGCAAGCGAGGGGGCGCGACCGAAGCTTTCTTT.

The CDR3 here is CASSIIGLAGDNEQFF. Here the CDR3 DNA reads TGTGCCAGCAGCATCATAGGACTAGCGGGAGACAATGAGCAGTTCTTC. The chain combines TRBV5-6 with TRBJ2-1, with TRBD2 matching 13 bases. Germline CDR1 reads SGHDT; CDR2 reads YYEEEE. The trim removed 4 bases at V and 5 bases at J, leaving 6 bases unmatched. The CDR3 has 16 residues.

The rearrangement joins TRBV29-1 to TRBJ1-1, with 8 positions matching TRBD1. The germline V gene has CDR1 SQVTM and CDR2 ANQGSEA. V was pared by 6 bases and J by 2 bases, with 5 bases of the junction left unmatched. The CDR3 is made up of 13 amino acids. CDR3 residues: CSVQTGVNTEAFF. CDR3 DNA sequence: TGCAGCGTCCAGACAGGGGTAAACACTGAAGCTTTCTTT.

This chain uses TRBV2 with TRBJ2-2; tentatively, D is TRBD2 (5 bases). The germline CDR1 and CDR2 sequences are SNHLY and FYNNEI. This CDR3 comprises 12 residues. With 6 bases removed from V and 10 bases from J, the gap between germline ends came to 12 bases. Written as DNA, the CDR3 is TGTGCCAGCAGAGAGGACTCGAAGGAGCTGTTTTTT. This gives the protein CASREDSKELFF.

J is TRBJ2-1 and V is TRBV6-2 or TRBV6-3; tentative D call: TRBD2 (6 bases). The length of the CDR3 is 17 residues. CDR1 is MNHEY and CDR2 is SVGEGT in the germline V gene. Trimming took off 6 bases at V and 10 bases at J, with 28 bases between the two ends. CDR3 region: CASSRFTSTRYIGEQFF. DNA for the CDR3: TGTGCCAGCAGCCGGTTCACTAGCACCCGTTATATTGGCGAGCAGTTCTTC.

V gene TRBV7-2 combines with J gene TRBJ2-5, with D possibly matching TRBD2 (6 bases). This CDR3 contains 16 residues. Germline V gene data show CDR1 as SGHTA and CDR2 as FQGNSA. V was cut by 1 base and J by 1 base, with 13 bases left in between. The chain's CDR3 is CASSLGIAGLQETQYF. In nucleotides, the CDR3 is TGTGCCAGCAGCTTAGGGATCGCGGGGCTCCAAGAGACCCAGTACTTC.

This clone was seen a single time. The chain employs TRBV19 and TRBJ1-5; TRBD1 agrees at 10 bases. V trimming: 0 bases; J trimming: 1 base; junction bases outside the gene matches: 3. The CDR3 runs 17 residues. From germline, CDR1 is LNHDA and CDR2 SQIVND (reference sequence). The CDR3 nucleotides are TGTGCCAGTAGTATAGATCGGACAGGGGGAAGCAATCAGCCCCAGCATTTT. Amino acids: CASSIDRTGGSNQPQHF. Using reference TRBV19 and TRBJ1-5 for the parts outside the CDR3, the full variable domain is DGGITQSPKYLFRKEGQNVTLSCEQNLNHDAMYWYRQDPGQGLRLIYYSQIVNDFQKGDIAEGYSVSREKKESFPLTVTSAQKNPTAFYLCASSIDRTGGSNQPQHFGDGTRLSIL.